One sample yielded the 21 T cell receptor beta chains listed below, sequenced in a study of T cells in Graves' hyperthyroidism and ophthalmopathy. Amplified regions were TCR beta CDR3 sequences from RNA transcripts. The HTBI primer set served for first-round RT-PCR of the TCR CDR3. MiXCR, applied by TCRdb to the multiplex PCR reads, yields one record per CDR3 protein. The sample has 500,000 to 650,000 distinct CDR3 sequences, about 15% seen once; the top ten hold roughly a sixth. The source material was blood. These receptor sequences come from a young woman with Graves' ophthalmopathy.

The table lists this clonotype with many counts. This rearrangement joins TRBV27 to TRBJ1-1; 7 bases fit TRBD1. The CDR3 sequence is 14 residues long. CDR1 and CDR2 from the germline V gene are MNHEY and SMNVEV (reference sequence). J was trimmed by 0 bases and V by 4 bases; bases with no gene match: 2. The CDR3 is CASSWGQMNTEAFF. CDR3 nucleotides: TGTGCCAGCAGTTGGGGACAGATGAACACTGAAGCTTTCTTT.

To note about this clonotype: The junction departs from germline at one end; a sequencing error may be responsible. The chain has TRBV10-3 and TRBJ1-1; D may be TRBD1 (5 bases). This CDR3 is built from 17 residues. CDR1 is ENHRY and CDR2 is SYGVKD in the germline V gene. DNA of the CDR3: TGTGCCATCAGTGGCACAGGTCCGCTTGGATTGAACACCGAAGCTTTCTTT. Protein sequence: CAISGTGPLGLNTEAFF.

The chain is built from TRBV14 and TRBJ1-3; possible D gene TRBD1, 6 bases. Germline loops: CDR1 SGHDN, CDR2 FVKESK. The CDR3 loop spans 16 amino acids. V was shortened by 0 bases and J by 2 bases, with 11 bases between the two germline ends. The CDR3 protein is CASSQDQGGPGNTIYF. In DNA, the CDR3 is TGTGCCAGCAGCCAAGATCAAGGGGGGCCTGGAAACACCATATATTTT.

This clonotype was recorded many times. V gene TRBV11-3 combines with J gene TRBJ2-1; D assignment may be TRBD1 or TRBD2 (7 bases each). CDR3 length: 17 residues. V gave up 1 base and J gave up 0 bases, with 13 bases separating them. Germline loops: CDR1 SGHNT, CDR2 YENEEA. The CDR3 DNA reads as TGTGCCAGCAGCTTAGGGGGGGGGGACAGCTCCTACAATGAGCAGTTCTTC. Its translation is CASSLGGGDSSYNEQFF.

This clonotype was seen only a few times. The chain couples TRBV14 to TRBJ2-1; D may match TRBD1 or TRBD2 (5 bases each). This CDR3 is built from 15 residues. Germline V CDR1 and CDR2: SGHDN, FVKESK. Trimming shortened V by 5 bases and J by 3 bases, and 14 bases separated the two germline ends. CDR3 sequence (DNA): TGTGCCAGCAGCTCCTTGGGGGAAGGCTACAATGAGCAGTTCTTC. It encodes CASSSLGEGYNEQFF.

This clonotype was detected a few times. The chain joins TRBV30 to TRBJ2-1, with a possible D match to TRBD1 (6 bases). This CDR3 spans 16 amino acids. Germline lookup yields CDR1 GTSNPN and CDR2 SVGIG (reference sequence). The V end was cut by 4 bases, the J end by 0 bases, with 16 bases between. The CDR3 loop is CAWTTGLQFSYNEQFF. CDR3 DNA: TGTGCCTGGACTACAGGGCTACAATTCTCCTACAATGAGCAGTTCTTC.

This clonotype came up many times. The chain carries TRBV20-1 and TRBJ2-7; the D gene is possibly TRBD2 (6 bases). The germline V and J ends were trimmed by 6 bases and 0 bases, with 12 bases remaining between them. Germline CDR1 reads DFQATT; CDR2 reads SNEGSKA (reference sequence). The CDR3 is 13 amino acids. CDR3 in DNA: TGCAGTGCCCCGGGACTTCACTCCTACGAGCAGTACTTC. Translation gives CSAPGLHSYEQYF.

The V gene is TRBV4-1, the J gene TRBJ1-1; the D is unclear. This CDR3 comprises 13 residues. The germline gives CDR1 MGHRA, CDR2 YSYEKL. V lost 1 base, J lost 6 bases, and 9 bases lay in between. For the CDR3, the DNA is TGCGCCAGCAGCCAAGTATCCGGGCCTGAAGCTTTCTTT. Protein sequence: CASSQVSGPEAFF.

This clonotype was seen just once. V is TRBV30 and J is TRBJ2-1; 7 bases are a match to TRBD2. After removal of 2 bases from V and 12 bases from J, the junction contained 7 bases not matched to a gene. The germline V gene has CDR1 GTSNPN and CDR2 SVGIG (reference sequence). The CDR3 has 12 residues. CDR3 in DNA: TGTGCCTGGAGTAGCGGGACCCCAGGGCAGTTCTTC. Its translation is CAWSSGTPGQFF.

This clonotype was detected ten times or more. The genes are TRBV28 and TRBJ1-4; D not resolved. CDR3 length equals 11 residues. The V gene lost 7 bases and the J gene lost 8 bases, with 8 bases spanning the gap. The V gene's germline CDR1 is MDHEN and CDR2 SYDVKM. The CDR3 sequence: CASKGEEKLFF. The DNA for the CDR3 is TGTGCCAGCAAAGGAGAGGAAAAACTGTTTTTT.

As DNA, the CDR3 is TGTGCCAGCAGTTCCGCACGGACAGGGAACTACACCTTC. Its translation: CASSSARTGNYTF. The chain uses TRBV27 and TRBJ1-2; the match to TRBD1 covers 8 bases. Trimming cost V 4 bases and J 10 bases; bases outside gene matches: 8. CDR1 and CDR2 (germline): MNHEY, SMNVEV (reference sequence). The CDR3 spans 13 residues.

This chain uses TRBV19 with TRBJ2-5; 9 bases are a match to TRBD1. The CDR3 extends over 13 amino acids. V was clipped by 4 bases and J by 5 bases; unmatched bases: 2. CDR1 and CDR2 from the germline V gene are LNHDA and SQIVND (reference sequence). Here the CDR3 reads CASSTGTGETQYF. CDR3 bases: TGTGCCAGTAGTACGGGGACAGGGGAGACCCAGTACTTC.

To note about this clonotype: A junction end diverges from the germline sequence, so it may reflect a read error. The chain joins TRBV27 to TRBJ2-1, with 12 bases matching TRBD2. Germline lookup yields CDR1 MNHEY and CDR2 SMNVEV (reference sequence). The CDR3 spans 18 residues. This CDR3 is CASSFPPPSGGAYNEQFF. The CDR3 DNA reads as TGTGCCAGCAGTTTTCCCCCTCCTAGCGGGGGGGCCTATAATGAGCAGTTCTTC.

This clonotype was picked up many times. The V gene is TRBV7-3, the J gene TRBJ2-1, with 13 bases matching TRBD2. The CDR3 runs 15 residues. Looked up from germline, CDR1 is SGHTA and CDR2 is FQGTGA. V lost 4 bases and J lost 8; bases outside the gene matches: 5. The CDR3 reads CASSSTSGRADEQFF. In DNA, the CDR3 is TGTGCCAGCAGCTCCACTAGCGGGAGGGCCGATGAGCAGTTCTTC.

This chain joins TRBV6-2 or TRBV6-3 and TRBJ2-3; D might be TRBD2 (6 bases). From germline, CDR1 is MNHEY and CDR2 SVGEGT. V lost 2 bases and J lost 0, with 12 bases in between. This CDR3 has 16 amino acids. The CDR3 coding sequence is TGTGCCAGCAGTTACGTGGCGGGGCCTAGCACAGATACGCAGTATTTT. Residues: CASSYVAGPSTDTQYF.

This clonotype was picked up many times. The chain carries TRBV20-1 and TRBJ2-3, with TRBD2 matching 13 bases. After removal of 4 bases from V and 3 bases from J, the junction contained 4 bases not matched to a gene. There are 15 residues in the CDR3. The germline gives CDR1 DFQATT, CDR2 SNEGSKA (reference sequence). CDR3 residues: CSATGLAGRTDTQYF. The CDR3 nucleotides are TGCAGTGCTACGGGACTAGCGGGAAGGACAGATACGCAGTATTTT.

The sample holds many counts of this clonotype. This chain uses TRBV11-2 with TRBJ1-1, with D unclear. The CDR3 covers 13 residues. CDR1 and CDR2 from the germline V gene are SGHAT and FQNNGV. Trimming left V 5 bases short and J 0 bases short, with 7 bases between. DNA of the CDR3: TGTGCCAGCAGCGCTCAGGTGAACACTGAAGCTTTCTTT. This encodes CASSAQVNTEAFF.

This clonotype turned up a few times. The CDR3 protein is CACKGQNTGELFF. Written as DNA, the CDR3 is TGTGCCTGTAAAGGACAGAACACCGGGGAGCTGTTTTTT. The chain employs TRBV30 and TRBJ2-2; perhaps TRBD1 as D (5 bases). The CDR3 consists of 13 residues. Per germline, CDR1 GTSNPN and CDR2 SVGIG (reference sequence). V gave up 6 bases and J gave up 1 base, with 9 bases separating them.

This clonotype was picked up many times. The chain recombines TRBV6-1 with TRBJ1-1; 9 bases fit TRBD1. The CDR3 runs to 14 residues. Germline CDR1 MNHNS, CDR2 SASEGT. V lost 9 bases to trimming and J lost 4 bases; unmatched junction nucleotides: 9. The CDR3 DNA is TGTGCCAGTCTCCCACAGGGGGCGAGCACTGAAGCTTTCTTT. Its translation is CASLPQGASTEAFF.

This clonotype was seen repeatedly, ten times or more. This chain uses TRBV6-1 with TRBJ2-3; 12 bases align to TRBD2. The CDR3 consists of 15 residues. The germline gives CDR1 MNHNS, CDR2 SASEGT. V shed 6 bases, J shed 3 bases, and the junction held 4 bases outside the gene matches. For the CDR3, the DNA is TGTGCCAGCAGCCAGACTAGCGGGAGTACAGATACGCAGTATTTT. Residues: CASSQTSGSTDTQYF.

In this sample, this clonotype turned up many times. The chain is built from TRBV3-1 and TRBJ2-7; 10 bases are a match to TRBD2. V gave up 4 bases and J gave up 2 bases; unmatched junction bases: 8. The CDR3 sequence is 16 residues long. From germline, CDR1 is LGHDT and CDR2 YNNKEL (reference sequence). CDR3 loop: CASSLRTSGAAYEQYF. The CDR3 DNA is TGTGCCAGCAGCCTTCGGACTAGCGGTGCCGCCTACGAGCAGTACTTC.